Listed here are 29 T cell receptor beta chains from one sample, sequenced in a study of blood T cells in healthy people across ages (dated by TCRdb to the mid-2010s). Library construction relied on 5' RACE. Sequencing took place on an Illumina HiSeq 2500. The second PCR ran for about 7 to 11 cycles and used a J-beta primer mix along with a sample-barcoded 5' primer. TCRdb applied fastp at Q25 and MiXCR to the public reads, then kept only in-frame beta chains. Here each entry gathers all rows of one CDR3 protein and keeps the most common genes and DNA. The sample records over 1,500,000 distinct CDR3 sequences, about 49% of which are singletons. The top ten constitute approximately 2.1% of the sample. What was sequenced was blood. The receptors shown here come from a woman aged 40 to 55 in good health.

The chain carries TRBV7-2 and TRBJ2-3, with 9 bases fitting TRBD2. J was trimmed by 6 bases and V by 6 bases; bases with no gene match: 16. The germline V gene has CDR1 SGHTA and CDR2 FQGNSA. The CDR3 has 17 residues. CDR3 sequence reads: CASSFRAASGVADTQYF. Here the CDR3 DNA reads TGTGCCAGCAGTTTCAGGGCAGCTAGCGGGGTCGCGGATACGCAGTATTTT.

The table lists this clonotype with a few counts. The V gene is TRBV7-8, the J gene TRBJ2-1; D might be TRBD2 (6 bases). V was trimmed by 10 bases and J by 5 bases, leaving 9 bases between them. Germline CDR1 SGHVS, CDR2 FQNEAQ. This CDR3 contains 11 residues. The CDR3 spells CATQRDNEQFF. In DNA form, the CDR3 reads TGTGCCACACAGCGGGACAATGAGCAGTTCTTC.

V usage is TRBV7-2 and J usage is TRBJ2-7, with 11 bases identical to TRBD1. This CDR3 is built from 16 residues. Trimming removed 5 bases from V and 4 bases from J; junction bases left unmatched: 10. The V gene's germline CDR1 is SGHTA and CDR2 FQGNSA. DNA of the CDR3: TGTGCCAGCAGCCTACGGACAGGGGGCTTTATTTACGAGCAGTACTTC. Encoded protein: CASSLRTGGFIYEQYF.

The chain couples TRBV7-9 to TRBJ1-1; weak D call: TRBD1 (6 bases). V lost 5 bases and J lost 3, with 13 bases in between. Germline CDR1 and CDR2: SEHNR and FQNEAQ (reference sequence). CDR3 length: 14 residues. Here the CDR3 DNA reads TGTGCCAGCAGCGTCAACAGGGAGTACACTGAAGCTTTCTTT. It codes for CASSVNREYTEAFF.

This clonotype turned up a few times. The chain joins TRBV7-3 to TRBJ2-1; 9 bases match TRBD2. Germline-derived CDR1 and CDR2 are SGHTA and FQGTGA. This CDR3 is 15 amino acids long. Trimming removed 5 bases from V and 7 bases from J; junction bases left unmatched: 9. For the CDR3, the DNA is TGTGCCAGCAGCCAAAGGACTAGCGCAATAAATGAGCAGTTCTTC. Its protein is CASSQRTSAINEQFF.

The genes are TRBV7-2 and TRBJ2-3, with TRBD1 as a possible D gene (7 bases). The V and J ends lost 1 base and 4 bases respectively, with 15 bases between them. The CDR3 is 16 amino acids. Germline CDR1 is SGHTA and CDR2 is FQGNSA. The CDR3 sequence is CASSLELARGADTQYF. CDR3 sequence (DNA): TGTGCCAGCAGCTTAGAGCTGGCCAGGGGGGCAGATACGCAGTATTTT.

V usage is TRBV7-2 and J usage is TRBJ1-2; maybe TRBD1 (5 bases). Trimming stripped 5 bases from V and 8 bases from J, with 21 bases between. CDR3 length: 15 residues. Germline CDR1 reads SGHTA; CDR2 reads FQGNSA. CDR3 coding DNA: TGTGCCAGCAGCCGATTGGGGCACGGGGCGGGAGGCTACACCTTC. It translates to CASSRLGHGAGGYTF.

With respect to this clonotype: One end of the junction fails to match germline, which may point to a read error. The V and J genes are TRBV6-2 or TRBV6-3 and TRBJ2-4; possibly TRBD1 for D (7 bases). Per germline, CDR1 MNHEY and CDR2 SVGEGT. The CDR3 is 14 amino acids. CDR3: CASREGATKNVQYF. For the CDR3, the DNA is TGTGCCAGCAGGGAGGGGGCAACCAAAAACGTTCAGTACTTC.

This clonotype appeared a few times. This rearrangement joins TRBV20-1 to TRBJ2-7; D unresolved. The CDR3 is 13 amino acids. V was cut by 6 bases and J by 0 bases, with 12 bases left in between. Germline V gene data show CDR1 as DFQATT and CDR2 as SNEGSKA (reference sequence). The CDR3 here is CSAPGSSSYEQYF. CDR3 nucleotide sequence: TGCAGTGCCCCAGGTAGTAGCTCCTACGAGCAGTACTTC.

This clonotype was found once. The J gene is TRBJ1-4, the V gene TRBV6-5; D is perhaps TRBD1 (5 bases). Germline V gene sequence: CDR1 MNHEY, CDR2 SVGAGI. Trimming took 6 bases from V and 8 from J, leaving 22 bases between them. The CDR3 spans 16 residues. This CDR3 reads CASRPAAGTISEKLFF. CDR3 sequence (DNA): TGTGCCAGCAGGCCAGCTGCGGGGACTATCTCCGAAAAACTGTTTTTT.

V gene TRBV9 combines with J gene TRBJ2-5; 12 nucleotides agree with TRBD1. The CDR3 is 15 amino acids. The ends lost 3 bases at V and 11 bases at J; junction bases unmatched: 11. Germline V gives CDR1 SGDLS, CDR2 YYNGEE. The CDR3 sequence is CASSARDRGRYEQYF. The CDR3 bases are TGTGCCAGCAGCGCCCGGGACAGGGGGCGGTATGAGCAGTACTTC. Together with reference TRBV9 and TRBJ2-5, the CDR3 gives the full variable domain: DSGVTQTPKHLITATGQRVTLRCSPRSGDLSVYWYQQSLDQGLQFLIQYYNGEERAKGNILERFSAQQFPDLHSELNLSSLELGDSALYFCASSARDRGRYEQYFGPGTRLLVL.

The gene calls are TRBV20-1 and TRBJ2-5; 9 bases are shared with TRBD2. The V gene end was trimmed by 6 bases and the J gene end by 3 bases; junction bases not matched to a gene: 14. The CDR3 consists of 16 residues. From germline, CDR1 is DFQATT and CDR2 SNEGSKA (reference sequence). The CDR3 is CSATKGNLAGKETQYF. The CDR3 DNA reads as TGCAGTGCCACGAAGGGGAACCTAGCGGGGAAAGAGACCCAGTACTTC.

This clonotype has just a few counts. The chain is built from TRBV28 and TRBJ2-3; 10 positions match TRBD1. The ends lost 6 bases at V and 5 bases at J; junction bases unmatched: 23. CDR1 MDHEN and CDR2 SYDVKM come from the germline V gene. The CDR3 sequence is 20 residues long. The CDR3 DNA follows: TGTGCCAGCAGCCGTAAACTATCGACAGGGGGCCTTGAAAGAGGAGATACGCAGTATTTT. Amino acids: CASSRKLSTGGLERGDTQYF.

This rearrangement joins TRBV9 to TRBJ2-3, with 10 bases that match TRBD1. Germline assignment: CDR1 SGDLS and CDR2 YYNGEE. The J segment lost 2 bases and the V segment lost 3 bases, leaving 6 bases of the junction unmatched. The CDR3 runs to 16 residues. The CDR3 spells CASSARTGGNTDTQYF. In nucleotides, the CDR3 is TGTGCCAGCAGCGCACGGACAGGGGGTAACACAGATACGCAGTATTTT.

The rearrangement uses TRBV6-2 or TRBV6-3 and TRBJ2-3; 11 nucleotides align to TRBD2. The V and J ends lost 2 bases and 9 bases, in that order; junction bases with no gene match: 25. The CDR3 has 21 residues. Germline V gives CDR1 MNHEY, CDR2 SVGEGT. DNA of the CDR3: TGTGCCAGCAGTTACCCCACTGAAGTATTGACTAGCGGGGCCCCCATTGAAACGCAGTATTTT. Translation: CASSYPTEVLTSGAPIETQYF.

As concerns this clonotype: One junction end does not reproduce the germline sequence, and a read error may be involved. The chain couples TRBV7-8 to TRBJ2-1; D not certain. Looked up from germline, CDR1 is SGHVS and CDR2 is FQNEAQ. The CDR3 is 13 amino acids. The CDR3 coding sequence is TGTACCAGCAGCTGGCAATCTTACAATGAGCAGTTCTTC. Translating gives CTSSWQSYNEQFF.

The rearrangement joins TRBV11-2 to TRBJ2-1; possible D gene TRBD2, 6 bases. Germline loops: CDR1 SGHAT, CDR2 FQNNGV. The ends were cut back, 5 bases at V and 2 bases at J, with 16 bases in the middle. This CDR3 spans 16 amino acids. DNA of the CDR3: TGTGCCAGCAGCCCTCATAGAGGGGAGGCCTACAATGAGCAGTTCTTC. The encoded protein is CASSPHRGEAYNEQFF.

The chain links TRBV3-1 to TRBJ2-5; 15 bases agree with TRBD2. The end of the DNA fits TRBJ2-1 better, so the J call may be wrong. The CDR3 sequence is 18 residues long. Germline V gives CDR1 LGHDT, CDR2 YNNKEL (reference sequence). The CDR3 nucleotides read TGTGCCAGCAGCCAAGAATGGGGACTAGCGGGGGGCCAAGAGACCCAGTTCTTC. Protein: CASSQEWGLAGGQETQFF.

The chain couples TRBV6-2 or TRBV6-3 to TRBJ1-2; unclear D gene. The V end was cut by 1 base, the J end by 2 bases, with 5 bases between. The germline V gene has CDR1 MNHEY and CDR2 SVGEGT. The length of the CDR3 is 13 residues. CDR3 region: CASSYWQNYGYTF. The CDR3 nucleotides are TGTGCCAGCAGTTACTGGCAGAACTATGGCTACACCTTC.

Only a few counts were recorded for this clonotype. The chain recombines TRBV2 with TRBJ1-4; D not resolved. The CDR3 is 14 residues long. Germline V gene sequence: CDR1 SNHLY, CDR2 FYNNEI. With 3 bases removed from V and 0 bases from J, the gap between germline ends came to 5 bases. The CDR3 DNA reads TGTGCCAGCAGTGACAGTGCAACTAATGAAAAACTGTTTTTT. It is translated as CASSDSATNEKLFF.

The chain couples TRBV9 to TRBJ2-5; unclear D gene. V was clipped by 0 bases and J by 5 bases, with 14 bases between them. The germline gives CDR1 SGDLS, CDR2 YYNGEE. CDR3 size: 15 residues. CDR3 sequence: CASSVDPRPQETQYF. For the CDR3, the DNA is TGTGCCAGCAGCGTAGATCCGCGCCCCCAGGAGACCCAGTACTTC.

This chain uses TRBV29-1 with TRBJ2-5, with D possibly TRBD2 on 6 matching bases. The V end lost 7 bases, the J end lost 1 base, and 16 bases lay between the germline ends. The germline V gene encodes CDR1 SQVTM and CDR2 ANQGSEA. The CDR3 has 14 residues. The CDR3 region is CSGAGPSSQETQYF. For the CDR3, the DNA is TGCAGCGGGGCGGGGCCGAGCTCCCAAGAGACCCAGTACTTC.

The CDR3 DNA reads TGTGCCAGCAGTTACGGGGGGGCTAAAGGGGAGACCCAGTACTTC. Protein: CASSYGGAKGETQYF. The rearrangement joins TRBV6-5 to TRBJ2-5; possibly TRBD2 for D (7 bases). From germline, CDR1 is MNHEY and CDR2 SVGAGI. Trimming removed 2 bases at V and 5 bases at J, with 15 bases between. The CDR3 is 15 amino acids.

The genes are TRBV3-1 and TRBJ2-3; D possibly uses TRBD1 or TRBD2 (6 bases each). Trimming stripped 4 bases from V and 1 base from J, with 18 bases between. This CDR3 is 17 amino acids long. Germline values: CDR1 LGHDT, CDR2 YNNKEL (reference sequence). The CDR3 sequence: CASSPSGTGAGTDTQYF. CDR3 bases: TGTGCCAGCAGCCCCTCCGGGACGGGGGCTGGCACAGATACGCAGTATTTT.

The gene calls are TRBV7-6 and TRBJ2-1; TRBD2 matches 9 bases. J gave up 4 bases and V 2 bases, and 12 bases lay outside the gene matches. CDR3 length: 18 amino acids. CDR1 is SGHVS and CDR2 is FNYEAQ in the germline V gene. CDR3 DNA: TGTGCCAGCAGCTTATCAGCAGGAAAGCGGGGGGCTTACAATGAGCAGTTCTTC. This encodes CASSLSAGKRGAYNEQFF.

Only a few counts were recorded for this clonotype. CDR3 loop: CASSLAGTGRDNEQFF. The CDR3 bases are TGTGCCAGCAGCTTAGCAGGGACAGGCCGGGACAATGAGCAGTTCTTC. The chain couples TRBV7-9 to TRBJ2-1; 8 bases map to TRBD1. The CDR3 loop spans 16 amino acids. V trimming: 0 bases; J trimming: 5 bases; junction bases outside the gene matches: 6. Germline CDR1 is SEHNR and CDR2 is FQNEAQ (reference sequence).

The rearrangement links TRBV7-9 to TRBJ2-7; D not resolved. V was trimmed by 2 bases and J by 6 bases, leaving 8 bases between them. The germline gives CDR1 SEHNR, CDR2 FQNEAQ (reference sequence). The CDR3 runs to 12 residues. The DNA for the CDR3 is TGTGCCAGCAGCTTACAGGTATCCGAGCAGTACTTC. Translating it yields CASSLQVSEQYF.

Concerning this clonotype itself: Compared with germline, one end of the junction differs, possibly owing to a read error. The chain couples TRBV7-8 to TRBJ2-5; 13 bases fit TRBD2. This CDR3 is 17 amino acids long. In germline, CDR1 is SGHVS, CDR2 FQNEAQ. CDR3 region: CASNLVGTSGVQETQYF. DNA for the CDR3: TGTGCCAGCAACTTAGTAGGGACTAGCGGGGTTCAAGAGACCCAGTACTTC.

This clonotype was detected only a few times. The genes are TRBV12-3 or TRBV12-4 and TRBJ2-7; tentative D call: TRBD2 (5 bases). V was cut by 5 bases and J by 4 bases, with 12 bases left in between. The CDR3 is 13 amino acids. The CDR3 nucleotides read TGTGCCAGCAGTCGGACTCTCAAATACGAGCAGTACTTC. As protein: CASSRTLKYEQYF.